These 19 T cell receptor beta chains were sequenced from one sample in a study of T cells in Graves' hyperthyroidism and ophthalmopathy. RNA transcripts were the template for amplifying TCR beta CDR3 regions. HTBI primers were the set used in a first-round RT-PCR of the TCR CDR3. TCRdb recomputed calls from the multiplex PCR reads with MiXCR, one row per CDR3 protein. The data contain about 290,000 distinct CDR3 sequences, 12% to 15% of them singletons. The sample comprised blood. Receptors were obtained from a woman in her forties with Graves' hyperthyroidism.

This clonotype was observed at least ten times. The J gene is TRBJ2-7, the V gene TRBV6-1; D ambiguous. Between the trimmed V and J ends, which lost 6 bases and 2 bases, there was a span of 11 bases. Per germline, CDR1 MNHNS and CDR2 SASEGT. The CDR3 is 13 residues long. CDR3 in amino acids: CASSLRAAYEQYF. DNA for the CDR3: TGTGCCAGCAGCTTAAGGGCCGCCTACGAGCAGTACTTC.

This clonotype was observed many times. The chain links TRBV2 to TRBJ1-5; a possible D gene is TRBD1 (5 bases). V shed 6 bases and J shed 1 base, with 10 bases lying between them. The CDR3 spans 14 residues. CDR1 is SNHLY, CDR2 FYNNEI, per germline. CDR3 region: CASSPGASNQPQHF. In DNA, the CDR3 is TGTGCCAGCAGCCCCGGGGCGAGCAATCAGCCCCAGCATTTT.

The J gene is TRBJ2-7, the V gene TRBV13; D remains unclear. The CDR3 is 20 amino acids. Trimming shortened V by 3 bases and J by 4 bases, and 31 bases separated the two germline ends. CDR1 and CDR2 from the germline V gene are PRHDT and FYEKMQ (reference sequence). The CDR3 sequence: CASSFLPALHERISAYEQYF. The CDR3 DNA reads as TGTGCCAGCAGCTTTTTACCCGCCCTCCACGAACGAATTAGTGCGTACGAGCAGTACTTC.

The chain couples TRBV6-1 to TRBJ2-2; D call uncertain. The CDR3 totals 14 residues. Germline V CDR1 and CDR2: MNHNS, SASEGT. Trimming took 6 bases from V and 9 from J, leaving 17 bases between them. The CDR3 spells CASSTQNRKWELFF. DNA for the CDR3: TGTGCCAGCAGCACCCAAAACAGAAAATGGGAGCTGTTTTTT.

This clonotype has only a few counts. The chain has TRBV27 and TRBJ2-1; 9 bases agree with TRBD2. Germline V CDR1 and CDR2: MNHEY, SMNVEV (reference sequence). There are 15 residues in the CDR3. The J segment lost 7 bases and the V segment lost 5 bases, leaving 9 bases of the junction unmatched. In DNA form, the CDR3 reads TGTGCCAGCAGTCCCACCGGACTAGCGAGGAATGAGCAGTTCTTC. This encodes CASSPTGLARNEQFF.

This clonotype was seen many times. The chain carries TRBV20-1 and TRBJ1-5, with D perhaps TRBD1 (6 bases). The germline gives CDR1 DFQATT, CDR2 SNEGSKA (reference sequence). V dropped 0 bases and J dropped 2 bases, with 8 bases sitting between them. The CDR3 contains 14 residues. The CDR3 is CSARDRQGNQPQHF. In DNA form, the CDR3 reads TGCAGTGCTAGAGACCGACAGGGCAATCAGCCCCAGCATTTT.

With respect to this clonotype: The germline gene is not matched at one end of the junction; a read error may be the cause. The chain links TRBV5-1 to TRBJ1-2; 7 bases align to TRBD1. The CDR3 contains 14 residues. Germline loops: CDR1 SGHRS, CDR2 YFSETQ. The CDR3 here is CTSSQGQPNYGYTF. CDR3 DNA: TGCACCAGCAGCCAGGGACAGCCTAACTATGGCTACACCTTC.

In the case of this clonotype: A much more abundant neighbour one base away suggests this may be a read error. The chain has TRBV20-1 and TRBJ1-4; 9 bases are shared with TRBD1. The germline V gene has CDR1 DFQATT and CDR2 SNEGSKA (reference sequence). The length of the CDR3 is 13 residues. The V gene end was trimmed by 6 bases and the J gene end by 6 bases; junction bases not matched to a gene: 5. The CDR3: CSATRTGDEKLFF. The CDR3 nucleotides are TGCAGTGCCACCAGGACAGGGGATGAAAAACTGTTTTTT.

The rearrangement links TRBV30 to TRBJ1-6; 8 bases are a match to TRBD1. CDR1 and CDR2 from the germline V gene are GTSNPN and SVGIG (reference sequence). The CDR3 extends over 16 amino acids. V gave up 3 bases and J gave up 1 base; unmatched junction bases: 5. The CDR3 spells CAWSARQGSYNSPLHF. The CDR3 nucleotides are TGTGCCTGGAGCGCAAGACAGGGGTCCTATAATTCACCCCTCCACTTT.

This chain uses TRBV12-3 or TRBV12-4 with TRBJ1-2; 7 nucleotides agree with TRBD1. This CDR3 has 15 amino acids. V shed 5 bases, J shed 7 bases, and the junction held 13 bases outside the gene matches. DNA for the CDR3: TGTGCCAGCAGTCCTCGACAGGGATCACCGAGTGGCTACACCTTC. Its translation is CASSPRQGSPSGYTF.

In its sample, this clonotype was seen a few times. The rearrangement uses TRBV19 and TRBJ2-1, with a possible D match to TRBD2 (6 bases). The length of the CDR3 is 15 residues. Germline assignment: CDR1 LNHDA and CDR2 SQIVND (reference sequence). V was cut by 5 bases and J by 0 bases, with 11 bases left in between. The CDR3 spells CASSWDWSSYNEQFF. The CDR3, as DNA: TGTGCCAGTAGTTGGGACTGGAGCTCCTACAATGAGCAGTTCTTC.

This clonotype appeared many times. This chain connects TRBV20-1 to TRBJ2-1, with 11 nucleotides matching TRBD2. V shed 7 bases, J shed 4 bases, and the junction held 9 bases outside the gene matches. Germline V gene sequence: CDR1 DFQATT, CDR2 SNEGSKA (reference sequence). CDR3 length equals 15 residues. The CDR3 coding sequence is TGCAGTGTTGACCCGGCTAGCGGGAGGTACAATGAGCAGTTCTTC. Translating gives CSVDPASGRYNEQFF.

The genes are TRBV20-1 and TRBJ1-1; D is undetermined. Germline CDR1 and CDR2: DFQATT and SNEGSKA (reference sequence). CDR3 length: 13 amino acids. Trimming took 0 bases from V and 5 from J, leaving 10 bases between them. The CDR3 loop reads CSAREIRETEAFF. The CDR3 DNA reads TGCAGTGCTAGAGAGATCCGGGAAACTGAAGCTTTCTTT.

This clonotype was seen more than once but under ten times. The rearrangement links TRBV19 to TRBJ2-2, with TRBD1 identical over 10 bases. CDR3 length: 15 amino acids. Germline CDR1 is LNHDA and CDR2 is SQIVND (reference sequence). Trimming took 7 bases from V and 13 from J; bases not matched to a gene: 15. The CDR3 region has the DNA TGTGCCAGTACCGCCCGGACAGGGGGGGCTTTTAGGCTGTTTTTT. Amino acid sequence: CASTARTGGAFRLFF.

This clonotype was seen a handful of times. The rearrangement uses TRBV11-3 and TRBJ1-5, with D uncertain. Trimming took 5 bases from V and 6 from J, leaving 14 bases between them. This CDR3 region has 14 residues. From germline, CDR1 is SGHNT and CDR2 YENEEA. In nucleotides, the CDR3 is TGTGCCAGCAGCCCCCAGGAAAGAACTCAGCCCCAGCATTTT. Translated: CASSPQERTQPQHF.

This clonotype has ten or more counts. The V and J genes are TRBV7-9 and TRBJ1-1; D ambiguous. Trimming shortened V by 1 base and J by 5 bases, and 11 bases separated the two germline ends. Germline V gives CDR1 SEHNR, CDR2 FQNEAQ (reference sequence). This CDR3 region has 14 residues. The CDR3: CASSLGPGWTEAFF. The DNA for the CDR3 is TGTGCCAGCAGCTTAGGACCGGGGTGGACTGAAGCTTTCTTT.

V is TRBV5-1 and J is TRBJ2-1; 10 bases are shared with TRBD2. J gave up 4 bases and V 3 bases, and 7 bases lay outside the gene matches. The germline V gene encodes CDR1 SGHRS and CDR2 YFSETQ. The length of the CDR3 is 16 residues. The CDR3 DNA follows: TGCGCCAGCAGCTCCGCGCTAGCGGGAGCTTACAATGAGCAGTTCTTC. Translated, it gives CASSSALAGAYNEQFF. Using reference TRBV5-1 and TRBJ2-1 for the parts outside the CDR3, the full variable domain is KAGVTQTPRYLIKTRGQQVTLSCSPISGHRSVSWYQQTPGQGLQFLFEYFSETQRNKGNFPGRFSGRQFSNSRSEMNVSTLELGDSALYLCASSSALAGAYNEQFFGPGTRLTVL.

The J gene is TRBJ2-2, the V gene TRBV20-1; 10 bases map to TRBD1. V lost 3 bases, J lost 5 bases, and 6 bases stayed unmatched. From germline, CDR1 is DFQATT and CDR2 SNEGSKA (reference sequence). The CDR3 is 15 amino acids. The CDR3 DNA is TGCAGTGCTAGCCTGACAGGGGGCGGGACCGGGGAGCTGTTTTTT. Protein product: CSASLTGGGTGELFF.

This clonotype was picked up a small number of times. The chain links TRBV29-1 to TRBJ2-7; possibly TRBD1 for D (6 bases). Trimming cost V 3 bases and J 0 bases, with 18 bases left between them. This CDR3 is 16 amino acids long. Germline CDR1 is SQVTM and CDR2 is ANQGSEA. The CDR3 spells CSVEDPLGGSSYEQYF. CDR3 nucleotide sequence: TGCAGCGTTGAGGACCCCCTTGGGGGCAGCTCCTACGAGCAGTACTTC.